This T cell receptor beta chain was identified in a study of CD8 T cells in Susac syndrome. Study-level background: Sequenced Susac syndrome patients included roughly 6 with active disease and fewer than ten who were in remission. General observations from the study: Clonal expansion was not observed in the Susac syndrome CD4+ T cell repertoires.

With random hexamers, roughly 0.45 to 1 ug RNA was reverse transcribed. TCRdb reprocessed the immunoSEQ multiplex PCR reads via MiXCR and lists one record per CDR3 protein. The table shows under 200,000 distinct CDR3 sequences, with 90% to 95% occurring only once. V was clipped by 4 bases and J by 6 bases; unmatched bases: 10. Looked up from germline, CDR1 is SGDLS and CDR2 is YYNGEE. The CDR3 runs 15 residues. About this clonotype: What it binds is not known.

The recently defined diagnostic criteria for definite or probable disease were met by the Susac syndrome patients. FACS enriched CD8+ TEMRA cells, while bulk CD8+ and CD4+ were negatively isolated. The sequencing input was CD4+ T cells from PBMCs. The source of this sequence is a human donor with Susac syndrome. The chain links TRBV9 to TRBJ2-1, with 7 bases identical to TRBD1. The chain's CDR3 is CASSTRTGTGNEQFF. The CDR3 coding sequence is TGTGCCAGCAGCACTCGGACAGGCACGGGCAATGAGCAGTTCTTC.